The clone carrying this T cell receptor (beta chain) turned up a few times. Its antigen is undetermined. TCRdb reanalysed the 5' RACE reads using MiXCR and keeps one entry per CDR3 protein. The sample consists of under 200,000 distinct CDR3 sequences, about a third of them appearing once. These data originate in a study of T-cell memory formation after mild COVID-19. Study-level information: Across donors, TCR clusters were largely donor specific.

Trimming removed 7 bases from V and 4 bases from J, with 17 bases in between. The CDR3 loop spans 14 amino acids. In germline, CDR1 is SGHVS, CDR2 FQNEAQ. Study-level points and caveats: Pre-infection memory already had some responding clones, implying cross-reactive memory joined. Clones which contracted sat mainly in CM and EM if CD4+, and in EMRA if CD8+. A balance of CD4 and CD8 characterized clones contracting day 15 to 85, whereas later expanders leaned CD4+.

The material sequenced was PBMCs or a T cell subset sorted from them (not recorded which). The genes are TRBV7-8 and TRBJ2-7, with D perhaps TRBD2 (6 bases). The source is an adult woman who had mild COVID-19 (a few samples of this study predate the infection). Cell type and time point are not known. In nucleotides, the CDR3 is TGTGCCAGCATCAACTCGGGGGTATCGTACGAGCAGTACTTC. Translation gives CASINSGVSYEQYF.